This is a list of T cell receptor beta chains from one sample in a study of CD8+ T cells in alopecia areata. Assay used: immunoSEQ multiplex PCR; TCRdb lists only in-frame clones, some missing. The data show around 190,000 clones, 50% to 75% seen once. The sample in question was CD4+ T cells sorted from blood, obtained at week 4, from a patient treated with tofacitinib. These receptors all stem from a human donor with alopecia areata. Both conserved end residues are part of each CDR3.

cdr3_aa j_call v_call
CASSVASGQGTDTQYF TRBJ2-3 TRBV9
CASSPGLAGKNEQFF TRBJ2-1 TRBV4-1
CASSQETGGGSTDTQYF TRBJ2-3 TRBV4-1
CASSLRTDNTGELFF TRBJ2-2 TRBV5-1
CASRGPNTEAFF TRBJ1-1 TRBV5-1
CSVKDTGLETQYF TRBJ2-5 TRBV29-1
CASSLRVVGAGGELFF TRBJ2-2 TRBV5-1
CASSYGQGVRTGELFF TRBJ2-2 TRBV7-6
CASSRTSPHTGELFF TRBJ2-2 TRBV5-1
CASSRTGSDQPQHF TRBJ1-5 TRBV6-5
CASSLGTSGLGETQYF TRBJ2-5 TRBV10-2
CASSLEGRYEQYF TRBJ2-7 TRBV18
CASSLDRHGYTF TRBJ1-2 TRBV5-6
CASSLWVMVNTEAFF TRBJ1-1 TRBV5-6
CASSLAGPTNTGELFF TRBJ2-2 TRBV11-2
CSVSVLLGGYTF TRBJ1-2 TRBV29-1
CASSFGDRVHTEAFF TRBJ1-1 TRBV5-1
CSVEEGGSDTQYF TRBJ2-3 TRBV29-1
CASSPLMAGHQPQHF TRBJ1-5 TRBV7-8
CASSLAFMNTEAFF TRBJ1-1 TRBV7-2
CASSYSRGRNTEAFF TRBJ1-1 TRBV6-5
CASSGLGNTIYF TRBJ1-3 TRBV27
CATSRDVAANTGELFF TRBJ2-2 TRBV15
CSVGAGTYQETQYF TRBJ2-5 TRBV29-1